The sequence of this T cell receptor beta chain was determined in a study of identifying expanded T cells in peripheral blood. Notes on the study in general: Across healthy donors, higher total template counts meant significantly greater approximately two-week count variance.

Turning to this clone: The antigen remains unidentified.

CDR3 length: 15 residues. CDR1 SGHTA and CDR2 FQGNSA come from the germline V gene. Deletions cut 5 bases from V and 6 bases from J, with 14 bases between. Only in-frame clones appear in the TCRdb table, and some are missing; sequencing was by immunoSEQ multiplex PCR. Counted here are about 58,000 clones, about 92% occurring once; the ten biggest clones make up 3% to 4%. The sequence was obtained from a person aged 18 to 75 in good health. Material: blood. The chain links TRBV7-2 to TRBJ1-6, with D possibly being TRBD1 (5 bases). The CDR3 DNA follows: TGTGCCAGCAGCGGACAAGGCTATGGTAATTCACCCCTCCACTTT. This translates into CASSGQGYGNSPLHF.